Following are 7 T cell receptor beta chains from one sample sequenced in a study of CD8 T cells in ankylosing spondylitis. MiXCR, run by TCRdb on the 5' RACE reads, gives a single entry per CDR3 protein. Here the sample spans about 300,000 distinct CDR3 sequences, around a tenth being singletons. The sample was blood, either unsorted or a sorted T cell fraction (not recorded which). All receptors come from a female donor with ankylosing spondylitis or in good health (not recorded which).

The chain uses TRBV12-3 or TRBV12-4 and TRBJ2-2, with TRBD1 identical over 7 bases. CDR3 size: 13 residues. Germline trimming cut 4 bases from V and 4 bases from J; bases unmatched to any gene: 0. The CDR3 DNA sequence: TGTGCCAGCAGTTGGGACAGCACCGGGGAGCTGTTTTTT. Protein sequence: CASSWDSTGELFF.

This clonotype was counted ten times or more. The rearrangement joins TRBV7-2 to TRBJ1-2; possible D gene TRBD1, 6 bases. The CDR3 sequence is 16 residues long. Germline assignment: CDR1 SGHTA and CDR2 FQGNSA. Between the trimmed V and J ends, which lost 2 bases and 2 bases, there was a span of 15 bases. The DNA for the CDR3 is TGTGCCAGCAGCTTAAAGGGGGGGGGCGCGAACTATGGCTACACCTTC. This encodes CASSLKGGGANYGYTF.

There are many counts of this clonotype. The chain employs TRBV20-1 and TRBJ2-5; 8 nucleotides line up with TRBD2. J lost 5 bases, V lost 2 bases, and 4 bases had no gene match. The CDR3 is 13 residues long. Germline CDR1 reads DFQATT; CDR2 reads SNEGSKA (reference sequence). The CDR3 here is CSARTSGSETQYF. The CDR3, as DNA: TGCAGTGCTAGAACAAGCGGGAGTGAGACCCAGTACTTC.

This clonotype has a count of ten or more. The genes are TRBV10-3 and TRBJ2-1; 7 nucleotides match TRBD1. Germline lookup yields CDR1 ENHRY and CDR2 SYGVKD. The CDR3 contains 15 residues. The V gene end was trimmed by 4 bases and the J gene end by 8 bases; junction bases not matched to a gene: 11. The CDR3 DNA sequence: TGTGCCATCAGTGGGACAGGAACTTTGGACGATGAGCAGTTCTTC. Protein sequence: CAISGTGTLDDEQFF.

In this sample, this clonotype turned up many times. The chain employs TRBV20-1 and TRBJ2-3; TRBD2 matches 7 bases. Germline CDR1 reads DFQATT; CDR2 reads SNEGSKA (reference sequence). There are 14 residues in the CDR3. J was trimmed by 5 bases and V by 5 bases; bases with no gene match: 10. The CDR3 nucleotides read TGCAGTGCTGGGAGCGGGGAGGGGATAGATACGCAGTATTTT. As protein: CSAGSGEGIDTQYF.

This clonotype was seen ten or more times. The rearrangement joins TRBV20-1 to TRBJ2-2; D is uncertain. The CDR3 has 15 residues. CDR1 and CDR2 from the germline V gene are DFQATT and SNEGSKA (reference sequence). V was pared by 1 base and J by 4 bases, with 13 bases between. CDR3 amino acids: CSARGGSVFTGELFF. The CDR3 DNA sequence: TGCAGTGCTAGAGGGGGATCCGTCTTCACCGGGGAGCTGTTTTTT.

This clonotype was picked up many times. The J gene is TRBJ2-1, the V gene TRBV29-1, with a tentative D call TRBD1 (6 bases). Trimming stripped 8 bases from V and 0 bases from J, with 20 bases between. CDR3 length equals 16 residues. Germline V CDR1 and CDR2: SQVTM, ANQGSEA. The CDR3, as DNA: TGCAGCCCCTCACGACAGGTGGGCTTCTCCTACAATGAGCAGTTCTTC. Its protein is CSPSRQVGFSYNEQFF.